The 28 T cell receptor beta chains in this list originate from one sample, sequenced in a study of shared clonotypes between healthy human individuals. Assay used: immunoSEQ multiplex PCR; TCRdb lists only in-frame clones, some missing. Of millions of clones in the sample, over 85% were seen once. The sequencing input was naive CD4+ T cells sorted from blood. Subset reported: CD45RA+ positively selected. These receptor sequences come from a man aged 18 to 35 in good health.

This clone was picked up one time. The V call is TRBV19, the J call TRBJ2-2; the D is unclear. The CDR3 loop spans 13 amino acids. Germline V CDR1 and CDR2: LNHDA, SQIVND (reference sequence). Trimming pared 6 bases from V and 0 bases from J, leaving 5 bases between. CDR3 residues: CASRGANTGELFF. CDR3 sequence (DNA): TGTGCCAGTAGGGGTGCGAACACCGGGGAGCTGTTTTTT.

The CDR3: CATQPGSLEKLFF. CDR3 DNA: TGTGCCACCCAGCCAGGGTCACTTGAAAAACTGTTTTTT. The rearrangement uses TRBV10-3 and TRBJ1-4; tentatively, D is TRBD1 (5 bases). Trimming removed 10 bases from V and 7 bases from J, with 16 bases in between. CDR1 is ENHRY, CDR2 SYGVKD, per germline. The CDR3 has 13 residues.

CDR3 amino acids: CASSPGGPGLAATGELFF. The CDR3 bases are TGTGCCAGCAGCCCCGGGGGCCCGGGACTAGCGGCCACCGGGGAGCTGTTTTTT. The chain has TRBV11-3 and TRBJ2-2; the match to TRBD2 covers 11 bases. Trimming took 5 bases from V and 4 from J; bases not matched to a gene: 12. CDR1 and CDR2 (germline): SGHNT, YENEEA. The CDR3 consists of 18 residues.

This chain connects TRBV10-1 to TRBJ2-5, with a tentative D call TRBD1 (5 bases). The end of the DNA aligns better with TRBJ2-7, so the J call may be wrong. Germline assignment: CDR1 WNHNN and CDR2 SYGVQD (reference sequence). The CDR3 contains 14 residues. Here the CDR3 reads CASSESIGQGEQYF. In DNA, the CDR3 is TGCGCCAGCAGTGAGTCGATAGGACAAGGCGAGCAGTACTTC.

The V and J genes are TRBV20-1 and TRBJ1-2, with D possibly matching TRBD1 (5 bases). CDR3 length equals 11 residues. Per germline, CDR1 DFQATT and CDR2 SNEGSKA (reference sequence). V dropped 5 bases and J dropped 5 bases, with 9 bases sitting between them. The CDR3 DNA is TGCAGTGCTGGCGACAGTTATGGCTACACCTTC. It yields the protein CSAGDSYGYTF.

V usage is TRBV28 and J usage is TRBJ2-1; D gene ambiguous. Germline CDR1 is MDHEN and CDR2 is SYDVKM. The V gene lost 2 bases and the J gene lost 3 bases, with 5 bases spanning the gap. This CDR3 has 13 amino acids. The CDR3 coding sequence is TGTGCCAGCAGTTTACTGGTCTACAATGAGCAGTTCTTC. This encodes CASSLLVYNEQFF.

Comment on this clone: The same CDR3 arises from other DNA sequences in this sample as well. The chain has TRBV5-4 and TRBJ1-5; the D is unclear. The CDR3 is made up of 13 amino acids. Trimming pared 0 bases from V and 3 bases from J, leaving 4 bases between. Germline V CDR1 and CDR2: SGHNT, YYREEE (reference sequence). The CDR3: CASSLEPNQPQHF. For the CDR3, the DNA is TGTGCCAGCAGCTTGGAACCCAATCAGCCCCAGCATTTT.

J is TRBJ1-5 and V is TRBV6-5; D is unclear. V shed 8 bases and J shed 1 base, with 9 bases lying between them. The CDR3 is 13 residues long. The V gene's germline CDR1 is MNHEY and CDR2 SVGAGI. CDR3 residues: CASGKGSNQPQHF. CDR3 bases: TGTGCCAGCGGCAAGGGCAGCAATCAGCCCCAGCATTTT.

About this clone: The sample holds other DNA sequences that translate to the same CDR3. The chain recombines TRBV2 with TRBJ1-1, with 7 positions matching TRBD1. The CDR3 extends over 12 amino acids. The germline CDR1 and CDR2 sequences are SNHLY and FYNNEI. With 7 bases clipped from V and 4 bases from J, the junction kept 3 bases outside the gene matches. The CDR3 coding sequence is TGTGCCAGCACAAACAGGGGCACTGAAGCTTTCTTT. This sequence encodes CASTNRGTEAFF.

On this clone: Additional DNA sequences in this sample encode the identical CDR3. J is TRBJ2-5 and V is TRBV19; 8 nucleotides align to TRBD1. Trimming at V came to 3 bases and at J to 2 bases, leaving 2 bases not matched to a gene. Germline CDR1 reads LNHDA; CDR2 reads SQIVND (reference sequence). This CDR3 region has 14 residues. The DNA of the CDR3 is TGTGCCAGTAGTATCCAGGGGGCACAAGAGACCCAGTACTTC. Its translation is CASSIQGAQETQYF. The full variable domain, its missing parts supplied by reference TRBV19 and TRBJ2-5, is DGGITQSPKYLFRKEGQNVTLSCEQNLNHDAMYWYRQDPGQGLRLIYYSQIVNDFQKGDIAEGYSVSREKKESFPLTVTSAQKNPTAFYLCASSIQGAQETQYFGPGTRLLVL.

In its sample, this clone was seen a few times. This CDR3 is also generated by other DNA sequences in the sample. The CDR3 nucleotides are TGCGCCAGCAGTGAATCCCCTAGCTCCTACGAGCAGTACTTC. This sequence encodes CASSESPSSYEQYF. This chain links TRBV10-1 with TRBJ2-7; the D is unclear. The CDR3 contains 14 residues. V shed 3 bases and J shed 0 bases, with 9 bases lying between them. Germline V gives CDR1 WNHNN, CDR2 SYGVQD (reference sequence).

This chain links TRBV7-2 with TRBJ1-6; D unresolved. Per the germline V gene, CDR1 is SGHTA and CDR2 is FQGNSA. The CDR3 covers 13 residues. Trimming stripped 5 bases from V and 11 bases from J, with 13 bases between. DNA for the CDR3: TGTGCCAGCAGCCCCCTTCCCAATCCACCCCTCCACTTT. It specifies CASSPLPNPPLHF.

CDR3 sequence reads: CASSVRDRQAYEQYF. The CDR3 nucleotides read TGTGCCAGTAGTGTCCGGGACAGGCAAGCCTACGAGCAGTACTTC. V is TRBV19 and J is TRBJ2-7; 8 bases line up with TRBD1. Germline CDR1 LNHDA, CDR2 SQIVND (reference sequence). V lost 5 bases, J lost 2 bases, and 8 bases stayed unmatched. The CDR3 contains 15 residues.

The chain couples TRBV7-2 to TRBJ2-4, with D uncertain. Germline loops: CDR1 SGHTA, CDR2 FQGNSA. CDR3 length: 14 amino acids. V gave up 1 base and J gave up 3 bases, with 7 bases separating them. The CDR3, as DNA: TGTGCCAGCAGCTTAGGAGACATCAAAAACATTCAGTACTTC. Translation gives CASSLGDIKNIQYF.

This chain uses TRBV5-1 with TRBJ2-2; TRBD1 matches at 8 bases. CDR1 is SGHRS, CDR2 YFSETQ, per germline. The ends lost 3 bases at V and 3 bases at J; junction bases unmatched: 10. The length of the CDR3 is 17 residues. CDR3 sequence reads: CASSWEPGQEYTGELFF. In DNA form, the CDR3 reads TGCGCCAGCAGCTGGGAGCCGGGACAGGAGTACACCGGGGAGCTGTTTTTT.

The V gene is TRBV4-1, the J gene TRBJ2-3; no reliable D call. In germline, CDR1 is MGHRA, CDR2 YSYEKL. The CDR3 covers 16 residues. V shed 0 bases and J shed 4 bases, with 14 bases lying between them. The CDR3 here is CASSQDTLREADTQYF. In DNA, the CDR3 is TGCGCCAGCAGCCAAGATACTCTGAGAGAGGCAGATACGCAGTATTTT.

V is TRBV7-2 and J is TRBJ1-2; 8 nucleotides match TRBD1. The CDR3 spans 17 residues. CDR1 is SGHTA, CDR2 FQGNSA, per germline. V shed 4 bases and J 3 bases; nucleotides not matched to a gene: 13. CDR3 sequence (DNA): TGTGCCAGCAGCTGGTCCCGTCAGGGGGCGAGAGACTATGGCTACACCTTC. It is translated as CASSWSRQGARDYGYTF.

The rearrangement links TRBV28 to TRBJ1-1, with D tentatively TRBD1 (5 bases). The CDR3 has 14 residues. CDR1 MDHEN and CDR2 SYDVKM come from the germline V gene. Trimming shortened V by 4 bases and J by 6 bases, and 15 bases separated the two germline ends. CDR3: CASSSPPQGAEAFF. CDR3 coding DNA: TGTGCCAGCAGTTCCCCCCCCCAGGGCGCTGAAGCTTTCTTT.

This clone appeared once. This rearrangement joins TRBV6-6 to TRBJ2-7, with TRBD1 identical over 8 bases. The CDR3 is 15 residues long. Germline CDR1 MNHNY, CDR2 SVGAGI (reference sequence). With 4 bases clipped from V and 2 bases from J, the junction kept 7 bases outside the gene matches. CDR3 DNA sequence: TGTGCCAGCAGTTCCTGGACAGGGCGACCCTACGAGCAGTACTTC. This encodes CASSSWTGRPYEQYF.

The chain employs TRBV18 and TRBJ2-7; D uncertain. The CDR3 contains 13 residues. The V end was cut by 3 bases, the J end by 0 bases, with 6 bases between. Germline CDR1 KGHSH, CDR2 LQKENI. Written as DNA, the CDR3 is TGTGCCAGCTCACCTCCTATCTCCTACGAGCAGTACTTC. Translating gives CASSPPISYEQYF. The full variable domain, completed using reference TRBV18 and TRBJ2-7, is NAGVMQNPRHLVRRRGQEARLRCSPMKGHSHVYWYRQLPEEGLKFMVYLQKENIIDESGMPKERFSAEFPKEGPSILRIQQVVRGDSAAYFCASSPPISYEQYFGPGTRLTVT.

Written as DNA, the CDR3 is TGTGCCAGCAGATCGCTAGGGGCATGGACTGAAGCTTTCTTT. Residues: CASRSLGAWTEAFF. This chain joins TRBV28 and TRBJ1-1, with a weak D call TRBD1 (5 bases). The germline V gene has CDR1 MDHEN and CDR2 SYDVKM. This CDR3 is built from 14 residues. V was clipped by 6 bases and J by 5 bases, with 16 bases between them.

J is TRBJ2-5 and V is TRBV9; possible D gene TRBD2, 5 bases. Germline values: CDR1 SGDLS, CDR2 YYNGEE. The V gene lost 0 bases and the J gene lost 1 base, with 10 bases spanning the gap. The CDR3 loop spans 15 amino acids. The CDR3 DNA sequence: TGTGCCAGCAGCGTAGAAGCGGAGCGCCAAGAGACCCAGTACTTC. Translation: CASSVEAERQETQYF.

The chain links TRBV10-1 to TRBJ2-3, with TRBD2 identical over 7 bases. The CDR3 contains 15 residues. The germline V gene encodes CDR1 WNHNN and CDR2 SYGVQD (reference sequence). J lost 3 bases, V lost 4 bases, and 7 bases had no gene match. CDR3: CASSAAGVGTDTQYF. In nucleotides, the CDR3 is TGCGCCAGCAGTGCGGCGGGGGTAGGGACAGATACGCAGTATTTT.

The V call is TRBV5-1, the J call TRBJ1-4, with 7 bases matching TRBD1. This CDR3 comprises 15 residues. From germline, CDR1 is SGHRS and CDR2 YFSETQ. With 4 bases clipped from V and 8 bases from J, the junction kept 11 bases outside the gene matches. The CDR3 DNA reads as TGCGCCAGCAGCGGTGGCTTACAGGGGTACGAAAAACTGTTTTTT. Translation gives CASSGGLQGYEKLFF.

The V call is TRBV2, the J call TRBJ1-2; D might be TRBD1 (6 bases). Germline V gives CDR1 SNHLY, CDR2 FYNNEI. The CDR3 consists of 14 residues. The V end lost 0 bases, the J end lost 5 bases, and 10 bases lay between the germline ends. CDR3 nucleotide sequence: TGTGCCAGCAGTGAAGCGGACAGCCGATATGGCTACACCTTC. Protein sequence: CASSEADSRYGYTF.

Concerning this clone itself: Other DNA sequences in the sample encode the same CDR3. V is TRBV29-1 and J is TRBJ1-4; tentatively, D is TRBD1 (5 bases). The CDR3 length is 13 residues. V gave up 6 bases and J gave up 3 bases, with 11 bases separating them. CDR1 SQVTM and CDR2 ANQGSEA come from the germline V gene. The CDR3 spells CSVRDSPNEKLFF. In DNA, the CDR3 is TGCAGCGTCAGAGACAGTCCTAATGAAAAACTGTTTTTT.

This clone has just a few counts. CDR3 sequence reads: CASRQIYGYTF. CDR3 sequence (DNA): TGTGCCAGCAGGCAGATCTATGGCTACACCTTC. This chain links TRBV6-9 with TRBJ1-2; no reliable D call. V was shortened by 6 bases and J by 4 bases, with 6 bases between the two germline ends. The CDR3 extends over 11 amino acids. CDR1 and CDR2 from the germline V gene are MNHGY and SVAAGI.

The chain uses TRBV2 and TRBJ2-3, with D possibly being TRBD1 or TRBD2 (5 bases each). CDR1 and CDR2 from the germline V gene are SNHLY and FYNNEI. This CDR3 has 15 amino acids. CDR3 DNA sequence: TGTGCAAGAGGGACGGTACCCCCTAGCACAGATACGCAGTATTTT. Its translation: CARGTVPPSTDTQYF.